The rows below give T cell receptor beta chains drawn from one sample of a study of identifying expanded T cells in peripheral blood. Assay used: immunoSEQ multiplex PCR; TCRdb lists only in-frame clones, some missing. The top ten clones hold under 9% of a sample with over 100,000 clones, about 87% of them seen once. Material: blood. These receptors originate from a person aged 18 to 75 in good health. Both conserved end residues are trimmed from each CDR3. Clone sizes are given selectively: once, few, many, or a class where the clone is expanded.

j_call clone_size v_call cdr3_aa
TRBJ2-7 - TRBV6-5 ASSYSFGAYEQY
TRBJ1-1 - TRBV5-6 ASSQRLGTEAF
TRBJ1-5 few TRBV6-5 ASSAGTLNQPQH
TRBJ1-2 - TRBV6-4 ASSAFGNYGYT
TRBJ2-2 - TRBV6-6 ATSFSLLTGELF
TRBJ1-1 - TRBV19 ASSPQGGPLNTEAF
TRBJ2-3 - TRBV7-3 ASSLKGGENRGDTQY
TRBJ1-1 - TRBV13 ASSGESVRGRTEAF
TRBJ2-4 once TRBV7-9 ASSLVGPIRKNIQY
TRBJ1-1 few TRBV4-2 ASSQEEARTEAF
TRBJ2-5 - TRBV10-2 ASAGRGKETQY
TRBJ2-3 - TRBV5-8 ASSITGGWADTQY
TRBJ2-7 - TRBV15 ATSREGRSYEQY
- - TRBV28 ASSSLSGSLYEQY
TRBJ2-1 - TRBV18 ASSPGLATNEQF
TRBJ2-3 - TRBV18 ASSPPLAGGNTDTQY
TRBJ2-7 - TRBV6-5 ASSLTWDSSYEQY
TRBJ2-2 few TRBV5-1 ASSRGVTGELF